Listed below are T cell receptor beta chains from one sample, sequenced in a study of shared clonotypes between healthy human individuals. Assay used: immunoSEQ multiplex PCR; TCRdb lists only in-frame clones, some missing. The sample has around 1.4 million clones, approximately 98.5% seen once. The sequencing input was naive CD4+ T cells sorted from blood. The receptors shown here come from a man aged 25-45 years in good health. CDR3s include the opening cysteine and the closing phenylalanine or tryptophan.

V gene,J gene,CDR3 protein
TRBV5-6,TRBJ2-7,CASSSLYEQYF
TRBV6-6,TRBJ2-7,CASSPREIVLEQYF
TRBV10-2,TRBJ2-1,CASSESGSYNEQFF
TRBV7-2,TRBJ2-4,CASSFGGLAKNIQYF
TRBV29-1,TRBJ2-3,CSVNRDIDTDTQYF
TRBV6-6,TRBJ1-4,CASTALTNEKLFF
TRBV27,TRBJ2-4,CASTGLAGAGTNIQYF
TRBV10-2,TRBJ2-7,CASSSHSYEQYF
TRBV5-1,TRBJ2-2,CASSSLGQGRDTGELFF
TRBV13,TRBJ2-3,CASSSPTSGRATDTQYF
TRBV14,TRBJ2-1,CASSLRTFLSSYNEQFF
TRBV6-5,TRBJ2-7,CASSYSTQGHEQYF
TRBV7-8,TRBJ2-7,CASSLAGGQGIYEQYF
TRBV19,TRBJ2-7,CASSAGQGATYEQYF
TRBV7-9,TRBJ1-1,CASSLGTGTEAFF
TRBV7-9,TRBJ2-5,CASSSQGGEGETQYF
TRBV18,TRBJ2-7,CASSPLRLAGGYEQYF
TRBV5-4,TRBJ1-1,CASSLPVGNTEAFF
TRBV7-6,TRBJ2-2,CASSLGASGSTGELFF
TRBV5-1,TRBJ2-1,CASSFRLVTYNEQFF
TRBV28,TRBJ1-2,CASRDRPYGYTF
TRBV6-5,TRBJ2-7,CASTDTAYEQYF
TRBV27,TRBJ2-5,CASSLTLQGHETQYF
TRBV29-1,TRBJ1-2,CSVGFGNGYTF
TRBV5-1,TRBJ2-1,CASSLAKGADIYNEQFF
TRBV6-1,TRBJ2-6,CASSESGAGANVLTF
TRBV9,TRBJ1-1,CASSHTGRLDTEAFF
TRBV9,TRBJ2-1,CASSVAGNQYNEQFF
TRBV7-2,TRBJ2-7,CASSLAIGTSGATYEQYF
TRBV6-1,TRBJ1-4,CASVGAANEKLFF
TRBV18,TRBJ2-7,CASSPSEGEQYF
TRBV4-3,TRBJ2-5,CASSPLAGVQETQYF